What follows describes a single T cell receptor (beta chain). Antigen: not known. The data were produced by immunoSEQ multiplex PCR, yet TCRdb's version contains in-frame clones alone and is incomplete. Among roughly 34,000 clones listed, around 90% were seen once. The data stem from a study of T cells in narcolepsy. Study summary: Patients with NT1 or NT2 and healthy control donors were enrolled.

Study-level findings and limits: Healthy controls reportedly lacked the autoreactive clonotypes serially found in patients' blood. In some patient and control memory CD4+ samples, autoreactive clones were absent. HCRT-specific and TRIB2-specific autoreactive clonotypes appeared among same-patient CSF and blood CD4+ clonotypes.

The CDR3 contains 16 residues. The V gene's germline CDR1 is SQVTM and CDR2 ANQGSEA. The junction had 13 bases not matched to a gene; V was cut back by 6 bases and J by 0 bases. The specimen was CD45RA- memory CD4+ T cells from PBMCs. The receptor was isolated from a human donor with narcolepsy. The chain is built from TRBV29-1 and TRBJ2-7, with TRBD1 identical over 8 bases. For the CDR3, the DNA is TGCAGCGTAAAGGGTACAGGGGGAAAAAGCTCCTACGAGCAGTACTTC. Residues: CSVKGTGGKSSYEQYF.